This T cell receptor beta chain appears in the sequencing data of a study of blood T cell repertoires in COVID-19. The wider study: Researchers got acute and convalescent COVID-19 samples from the United States, Italy and Spain. In each case, the material was cDNA or gDNA derived from T cells, B-cell-depleted T cells, or PBMCs.

The authors' processing: Amplification of reference gene primers was used by the study to estimate nucleated cell counts. The table came from immunoSEQ multiplex PCR; TCRdb's copy has only in-frame clones and leaves some out. The DNA gave D and trimming, while V, J and clone size come from that table. The sample contains about 200,000 clones, around four fifths of which appear only once. The sequenced sample was peripheral blood. The TCR was taken from a human donor with acute or convalescent COVID-19. The donor label of this sample is uncertain.

The CDR3 spells CASTPGTSHTNTQYF. CDR3 coding DNA: TGTGCCAGCACCCCCGGGACTAGCCATACTAATACGCAGTATTTT. The chain employs TRBV6-2 or TRBV6-3 and TRBJ2-3; 9 nucleotides line up with TRBD2. V dropped 7 bases and J dropped 7; count of bases not matched to a gene: 12. CDR1 is MNHEY and CDR2 is SVGEGT in the germline V gene. The CDR3 loop spans 15 amino acids.